This is a list of T cell receptor beta chains from one sample in a study of graft-versus-host responses after intestinal transplantation. Here immunoSEQ multiplex PCR was the method, and the copy in TCRdb shows in-frame clones only, minus some. The sample shows 7,500 to 9,000 clones, about 93% of them seen only once. The starting material was PBMCs, obtained 11 days after intestinal transplantation. These TCRs come from a human patient who received an intestinal transplant, so some T cells may come from the graft donor. Both conserved end residues are part of each CDR3. The D gene is left open where the match is weak. Expanded clones are given a class, and other clones once, few, many or no size at all.

j_call: TRBJ1-4
v_call: TRBV6-6
clone_size: -
d_call: -
cdr3_nt: TGTGCCAGCAGTTACTCGAGTGAGGGGGGGAGAGAAAAACTGTTTTTT
cdr3_aa: CASSYSSEGGREKLFF

j_call: TRBJ2-3
v_call: TRBV7-8
clone_size: -
d_call: TRBD1
cdr3_nt: TGTGCCAGCAGCATAGACAGGGAGTCAGATACGCAGTATTTT
cdr3_aa: CASSIDRESDTQYF

j_call: TRBJ2-1
v_call: TRBV27
clone_size: -
d_call: TRBD1
cdr3_nt: TGTGCCAGCAGCCCGACAGGGTCCCCCTACAATGAGCAGTTCTTC
cdr3_aa: CASSPTGSPYNEQFF

j_call: TRBJ1-1
v_call: TRBV5-6
clone_size: -
d_call: TRBD1
cdr3_nt: TGTGCCAGCAGCTTAGGGACAGGGGTGAGTGAAGCTTTCTTT
cdr3_aa: CASSLGTGVSEAFF

j_call: TRBJ1-5
v_call: TRBV27
clone_size: -
d_call: -
cdr3_nt: TGTGCCAGCAGTTTATTGGGGGCAGATCAGCCCCAGCATTTT
cdr3_aa: CASSLLGADQPQHF

j_call: TRBJ2-7
v_call: TRBV5-1
clone_size: -
d_call: -
cdr3_nt: TGCGCCAGCAGCCTGCACAGCTCCTACGAGCAGTACTTC
cdr3_aa: CASSLHSSYEQYF

j_call: TRBJ2-3
v_call: TRBV27
clone_size: -
d_call: TRBD1
cdr3_nt: TGTGCCAGCAGTTTAACATGGGACAGGGGCCCAGATACGCAGTATTTT
cdr3_aa: CASSLTWDRGPDTQYF

j_call: TRBJ2-7
v_call: TRBV25-1
clone_size: -
d_call: -
cdr3_nt: TGTGCCAGCTCCCCTGGGGCAGGGTGGGGCGAGCAGTACTTC
cdr3_aa: CASSPGAGWGEQYF

j_call: TRBJ2-7
v_call: TRBV4-1
clone_size: -
d_call: -
cdr3_nt: TGCGCCAGCAGCGGGGAGGTAAAGGACGAGCAGTACTTC
cdr3_aa: CASSGEVKDEQYF

j_call: TRBJ2-2
v_call: TRBV27
clone_size: -
d_call: -
cdr3_nt: TGTGCCAGCAGTATTCCAGGCGGGGAGCTGTTTTTT
cdr3_aa: CASSIPGGELFF

j_call: TRBJ1-3
v_call: TRBV28
clone_size: -
d_call: -
cdr3_nt: TGTGCCAGCAGTTTATCAGGGTCGCTGAATGGAAACACCATATATTTT
cdr3_aa: CASSLSGSLNGNTIYF

j_call: TRBJ2-1
v_call: TRBV4-2
clone_size: few
d_call: TRBD2
cdr3_nt: TGTGCCAGCAGCCAAGAAAAAGGCGGGGGGGCGGAGAATGAGCAGTTCTTC
cdr3_aa: CASSQEKGGGAENEQFF

j_call: TRBJ2-2
v_call: TRBV28
clone_size: -
d_call: TRBD1
cdr3_nt: TGTGCCAGCAGCACCTGGGGCCCGGGACAGGGTGGCCCCGGGGAGCTGTTTTTT
cdr3_aa: CASSTWGPGQGGPGELFF

j_call: TRBJ1-2
v_call: TRBV9
clone_size: -
d_call: -
cdr3_nt: TGTGCCAGCAGAGAACCTCAGACAGGCGGCTACACCTTC
cdr3_aa: CASREPQTGGYTF

j_call: TRBJ1-1
v_call: TRBV30
clone_size: -
d_call: -
cdr3_nt: TGTGCCTGGAGTGCCCCTTCCAGGGTGGCGACTGAAGCTTTCTTT
cdr3_aa: CAWSAPSRVATEAFF

j_call: TRBJ1-4
v_call: TRBV7-6
clone_size: -
d_call: TRBD1
cdr3_nt: TGTGCCAGCAGCTTGGGACAGGACCTCCTCCGTACTACTAATGAAAAACTGTTTTTT
cdr3_aa: CASSLGQDLLRTTNEKLFF

j_call: TRBJ1-1
v_call: TRBV4-1
clone_size: once
d_call: -
cdr3_nt: TGCGCCAGCAGCCAACTCGAGACTGAAGCTTTCTTT
cdr3_aa: CASSQLETEAFF

j_call: TRBJ1-1
v_call: TRBV7-8
clone_size: -
d_call: -
cdr3_nt: TGTGCCAGCAGCCAAAACAGAAACACTGAAGCTTTCTTT
cdr3_aa: CASSQNRNTEAFF

j_call: TRBJ2-7
v_call: TRBV27
clone_size: -
d_call: -
cdr3_nt: TGTGCCAGCAGTTTGCACAGGGTTTCCTACGAGCAGTACTTC
cdr3_aa: CASSLHRVSYEQYF

j_call: TRBJ2-4
v_call: TRBV29-1
clone_size: -
d_call: -
cdr3_nt: TGCAGCGTTGAAGAAAACACGCTAGCCAAAAACATTCAGTACTTC
cdr3_aa: CSVEENTLAKNIQYF

j_call: TRBJ2-1
v_call: TRBV5-1
clone_size: -
d_call: TRBD2
cdr3_nt: TGCGCCAGCAGACCTAGACTAGCGGGAGGTGTGGACGAGCAGTTCTTC
cdr3_aa: CASRPRLAGGVDEQFF

j_call: TRBJ2-3
v_call: TRBV7-3
clone_size: once
d_call: -
cdr3_nt: TGTGCCAGCAGCGAGAGTGGAGGAATGGCAGATACGCAGTATTTT
cdr3_aa: CASSESGGMADTQYF

j_call: TRBJ2-4
v_call: TRBV7-9
clone_size: -
d_call: -
cdr3_nt: TGTGCCAGCAGCCCCTCCTTAGCCAAAAACATTCAGTACTTC
cdr3_aa: CASSPSLAKNIQYF

j_call: TRBJ2-3
v_call: TRBV7-9
clone_size: -
d_call: TRBD1
cdr3_nt: TGTGCCAGCAGCCCCCCCGACAGGACAGGGTTAACAGATACGCAGTATTTT
cdr3_aa: CASSPPDRTGLTDTQYF

j_call: TRBJ2-7
v_call: TRBV9
clone_size: -
d_call: TRBD1
cdr3_nt: TGTGCCAGCAGCGCCTGGACAGGGGACAACGAGCAGTACTTC
cdr3_aa: CASSAWTGDNEQYF

j_call: TRBJ1-1
v_call: TRBV5-1
clone_size: -
d_call: -
cdr3_nt: TGCGCCAGCAGCTTGGTGGGCCCCCTGAACACTGAAGCTTTCTTT
cdr3_aa: CASSLVGPLNTEAFF

j_call: TRBJ2-7
v_call: TRBV21-1
clone_size: -
d_call: -
cdr3_nt: TGTGCCAGCATTTCCCCTAGCGGGAGCTCCTACGAGCAGTACTTC
cdr3_aa: CASISPSGSSYEQYF

j_call: TRBJ2-3
v_call: TRBV5-1
clone_size: -
d_call: TRBD2
cdr3_nt: TGCGCCAGCAGCAGAGGACTAGCGGGCACAGATACGCAGTATTTT
cdr3_aa: CASSRGLAGTDTQYF

j_call: TRBJ1-1
v_call: TRBV27
clone_size: -
d_call: TRBD1
cdr3_nt: TGTGCCAGCAGTCCGCGGACAGGTAACACTGAAGCTTTCTTT
cdr3_aa: CASSPRTGNTEAFF

j_call: TRBJ1-1
v_call: TRBV27
clone_size: -
d_call: -
cdr3_nt: TGTGCCAGCAGTTTCGGTCAGAACACTGAAGCTTTCTTT
cdr3_aa: CASSFGQNTEAFF

j_call: TRBJ1-5
v_call: TRBV2
clone_size: -
d_call: -
cdr3_nt: TGTGCCAGCGCGATCCCCGATCAGCCCCAGCATTTT
cdr3_aa: CASAIPDQPQHF

j_call: TRBJ2-6
v_call: TRBV10-3
clone_size: -
d_call: -
cdr3_nt: TGTGCCATCAGTGTGGGCCGCTGTAGATACAAAAGTCGGGCCAACGTCCTGACTTTC
cdr3_aa: CAISVGRCRYKSRANVLTF

j_call: TRBJ2-7
v_call: TRBV6-1
clone_size: -
d_call: TRBD1
cdr3_nt: TGTGCCAGCCGCCGGGACAGGGACCGAATCTACGAGCAGTACTTC
cdr3_aa: CASRRDRDRIYEQYF

j_call: TRBJ2-7
v_call: TRBV7-8
clone_size: -
d_call: -
cdr3_nt: TGTGCCAGCAGCTTAGCGAGCAGGACAGTCGTCTACGAGCAGTACTTC
cdr3_aa: CASSLASRTVVYEQYF

j_call: TRBJ2-3
v_call: TRBV7-6
clone_size: few
d_call: -
cdr3_nt: TGTGCCAGCAGCTTGCAGGGTAACACAGATACGCAGTATTTT
cdr3_aa: CASSLQGNTDTQYF

j_call: TRBJ1-3
v_call: TRBV10-3
clone_size: -
d_call: -
cdr3_nt: TGTGCCATCAGTGGCACCCCCAGGGATATAACTGGAAACACCATATATTTT
cdr3_aa: CAISGTPRDITGNTIYF

j_call: TRBJ1-6
v_call: TRBV4-1
clone_size: -
d_call: TRBD1
cdr3_nt: TGCGCCAGCAGCCAAGATGGGACAGGATTCATACCCCTCCACTTT
cdr3_aa: CASSQDGTGFIPLHF